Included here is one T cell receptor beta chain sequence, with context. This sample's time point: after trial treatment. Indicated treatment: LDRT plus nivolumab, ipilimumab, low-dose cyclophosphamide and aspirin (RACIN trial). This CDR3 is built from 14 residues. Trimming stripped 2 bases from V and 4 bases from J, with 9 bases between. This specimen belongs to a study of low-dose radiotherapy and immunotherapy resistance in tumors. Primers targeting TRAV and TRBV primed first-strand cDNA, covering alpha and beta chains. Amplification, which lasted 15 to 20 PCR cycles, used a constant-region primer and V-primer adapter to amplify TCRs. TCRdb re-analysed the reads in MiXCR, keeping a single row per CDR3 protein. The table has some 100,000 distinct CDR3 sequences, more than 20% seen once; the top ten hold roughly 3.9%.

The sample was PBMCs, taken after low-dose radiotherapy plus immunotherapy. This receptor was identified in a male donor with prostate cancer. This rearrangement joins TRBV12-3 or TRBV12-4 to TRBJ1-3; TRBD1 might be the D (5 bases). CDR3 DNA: TGTGCCAGCAGTTTAACTGGGACGGGAAACACCATATATTTT. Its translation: CASSLTGTGNTIYF.